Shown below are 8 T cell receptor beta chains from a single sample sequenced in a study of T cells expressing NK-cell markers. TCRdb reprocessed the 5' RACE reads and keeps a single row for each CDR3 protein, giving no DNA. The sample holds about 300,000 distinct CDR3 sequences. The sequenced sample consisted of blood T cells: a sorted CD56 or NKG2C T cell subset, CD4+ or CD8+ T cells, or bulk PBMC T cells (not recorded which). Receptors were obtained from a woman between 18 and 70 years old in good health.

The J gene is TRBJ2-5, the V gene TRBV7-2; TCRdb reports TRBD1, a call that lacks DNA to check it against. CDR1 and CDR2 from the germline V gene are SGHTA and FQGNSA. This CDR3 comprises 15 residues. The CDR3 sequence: CASSLARQLRETQYF.

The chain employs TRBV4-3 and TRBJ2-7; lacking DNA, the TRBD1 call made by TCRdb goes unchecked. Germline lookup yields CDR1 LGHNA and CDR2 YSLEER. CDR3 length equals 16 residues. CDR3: CASSQAPPGQGYEQYF.

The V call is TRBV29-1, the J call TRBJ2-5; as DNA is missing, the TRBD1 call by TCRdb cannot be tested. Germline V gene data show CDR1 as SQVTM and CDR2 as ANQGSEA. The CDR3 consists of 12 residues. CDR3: CSVLTGVETQYF.

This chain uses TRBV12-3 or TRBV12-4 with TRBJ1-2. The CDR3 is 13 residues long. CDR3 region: CASSFSENYGYTF.

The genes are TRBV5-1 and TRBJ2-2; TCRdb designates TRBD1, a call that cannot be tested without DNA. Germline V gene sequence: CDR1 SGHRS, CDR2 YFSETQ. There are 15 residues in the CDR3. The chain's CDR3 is CASSLAGALTGELFF.

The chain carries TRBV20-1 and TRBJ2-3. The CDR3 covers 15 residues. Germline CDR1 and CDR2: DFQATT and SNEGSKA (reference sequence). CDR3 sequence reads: CSAKTTSTSTDTQYF.

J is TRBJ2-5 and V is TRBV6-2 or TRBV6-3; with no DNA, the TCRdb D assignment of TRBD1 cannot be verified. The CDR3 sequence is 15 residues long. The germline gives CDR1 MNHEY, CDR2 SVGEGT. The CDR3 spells CASRSHGTGQETQYF.

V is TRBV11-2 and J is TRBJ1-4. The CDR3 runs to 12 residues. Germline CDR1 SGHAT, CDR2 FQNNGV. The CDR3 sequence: CASSFFQEKLFF.